This TCR beta chain was recovered during a study of T cell responses to AZD1222 COVID-19 vaccine. Clones were read by immunoSEQ multiplex PCR, and TCRdb kept only the in-frame ones, dropping some. Of approximately 91,000 clones detected, roughly 90% appear once; the ten largest clones hold about 29%. Study-level findings and limits: Just 6 or 7 people given AZD1222 tested seropositive at baseline.

This CDR3 comprises 14 residues. CDR1 is MDHEN and CDR2 is SYDVKM in the germline V gene. The V gene lost 5 bases and the J gene lost 4 bases, with 11 bases spanning the gap. Regarding this clone: Its antigen is as yet unknown.

Pooling of second doses given at about 4 or about 12 weeks was done. Specimen: peripheral blood, collected 28 days after the second AZD1222 dose. The TCR was taken from an adult who received the AZD1222 COVID-19 vaccine. The gene calls are TRBV28 and TRBJ2-2; tentative D call: TRBD2 (5 bases). DNA for the CDR3: TGTGCCAGCAGTCTCCGCGGGTCCACCGGGGAGCTGTTTTTT. Protein: CASSLRGSTGELFF. The full variable domain, with the rest looked up from reference TRBV28 and TRBJ2-2, is DVKVTQSSRYLVKRTGEKVFLECVQDMDHENMFWYRQDPGLGLRLIYFSYDVKMKEKGDIPEGYSVSREKKERFSLILESASTNQTSMYLCASSLRGSTGELFFGEGSRLTVL.